This passage covers 19 T cell receptor beta chains from one sample sequenced in a study of OX40 agonist ivuxolimab in advanced cancers. The protocol was immunoSEQ multiplex PCR, while the TCRdb copy is restricted to in-frame clones and leaves out a portion. The sample has roughly 66,000 clones; 65% to 90% are singletons. The sample in question was CD4+ or CD8+ T cells sorted from blood, obtained in a trial of the OX40 agonist ivuxolimab. The origin of the receptors is an adult with an advanced solid tumor such as melanoma, head and neck, liver or kidney cancer.

The chain links TRBV6-5 to TRBJ1-2; 10 bases align to TRBD1. CDR3 length equals 15 residues. Germline V gene data show CDR1 as MNHEY and CDR2 as SVGAGI. V dropped 6 bases and J dropped 3; count of bases not matched to a gene: 7. The CDR3 loop is CASSPGQGIYYGYTF. The CDR3 DNA is TGTGCCAGCAGCCCGGGACAGGGGATTTACTATGGCTACACCTTC.

V and J are TRBV6-1 and TRBJ1-4; 9 bases align to TRBD1. J lost 10 bases, V lost 6 bases, and 9 bases had no gene match. Germline V lookup: CDR1 MNHNS, CDR2 SASEGT. The CDR3 totals 14 residues. CDR3 in DNA: TGTGCCAGCAGCCCCGGGACAGGGCTTGCAAAACTGTTTTTT. This codes for CASSPGTGLAKLFF.

The chain joins TRBV27 to TRBJ1-2; D is ambiguous. Germline loops: CDR1 MNHEY, CDR2 SMNVEV (reference sequence). The length of the CDR3 is 14 residues. The V and J ends lost 4 bases and 3 bases respectively, with 12 bases between them. As DNA, the CDR3 is TGTGCCAGCAGTTCAACGGACCATGACTATGGCTACACCTTC. This gives the protein CASSSTDHDYGYTF.

This clone was seen only a few times. This rearrangement joins TRBV4-2 to TRBJ2-7; D not certain. The CDR3 covers 15 residues. With 0 bases removed from V and 4 bases from J, the gap between germline ends came to 13 bases. Germline V lookup: CDR1 LGHNA, CDR2 YNFKEQ. The CDR3 sequence is CASSQDNSFRYEQYF. The CDR3 coding sequence is TGTGCCAGCAGCCAAGATAACTCGTTTAGGTACGAGCAGTACTTC.

The chain links TRBV27 to TRBJ1-6, with D uncertain. The CDR3 has 13 residues. Deletions cut 8 bases from V and 4 bases from J, with 9 bases between. Germline V gives CDR1 MNHEY, CDR2 SMNVEV (reference sequence). The CDR3 DNA reads as TGTGCCAGCGGAGTTGGGTATAATTCACCCCTCCACTTT. This gives the protein CASGVGYNSPLHF.

V is TRBV10-3 and J is TRBJ2-5; 10 bases line up with TRBD2. Germline V gene sequence: CDR1 ENHRY, CDR2 SYGVKD. This CDR3 is 16 amino acids long. V lost 0 bases and J lost 2; bases outside the gene matches: 3. CDR3 residues: CAISESILAGQETQYF. The CDR3 coding sequence is TGTGCCATCAGTGAGTCGATACTAGCGGGACAAGAGACCCAGTACTTC.

This chain uses TRBV5-1 with TRBJ1-1; D is unresolved. V lost 3 bases to trimming and J lost 4 bases, with 16 bases between them. This CDR3 has 15 residues. The germline gives CDR1 SGHRS, CDR2 YFSETQ. CDR3 in amino acids: CASSYSSGIPTEAFF. The CDR3, as DNA: TGCGCCAGCAGCTATTCGTCCGGGATACCCACTGAAGCTTTCTTT.

The CDR3 region is CAWSVLGSGIEQFF. For the CDR3, the DNA is TGTGCCTGGAGTGTACTTGGGTCGGGAATTGAGCAGTTCTTC. The V call is TRBV30, the J call TRBJ2-1, with a tentative D call TRBD2 (5 bases). The germline gives CDR1 GTSNPN, CDR2 SVGIG (reference sequence). This CDR3 is built from 14 residues. V was pared by 0 bases and J by 9 bases, with 15 bases between.

This clone turned up a few times. The chain has TRBV30 and TRBJ2-5; D unresolved. The CDR3 is made up of 14 amino acids. CDR1 is GTSNPN and CDR2 is SVGIG in the germline V gene (reference sequence). The V end was cut by 2 bases, the J end by 13 bases, with 23 bases between. The CDR3 reads CAWSRTAPFSPGYF. CDR3 nucleotide sequence: TGTGCCTGGAGTAGGACGGCCCCGTTTTCCCCTGGGTACTTC.

A single count supports this clone. The gene calls are TRBV7-9 and TRBJ2-1; 7 positions match TRBD1. The CDR3 spans 17 residues. Germline trimming cut 5 bases from V and 4 bases from J; bases unmatched to any gene: 14. The germline V gene encodes CDR1 SEHNR and CDR2 FQNEAQ (reference sequence). CDR3 coding DNA: TGTGCCAGCAGCCCAAGGGAAGTTGGACAGGATTACAATGAGCAGTTCTTC. Translation gives CASSPREVGQDYNEQFF.

The genes are TRBV14 and TRBJ1-6, with D unresolved. The CDR3 spans 15 residues. CDR1 is SGHDN, CDR2 FVKESK, per germline. Trimming took 1 base from V and 7 from J, leaving 11 bases between them. CDR3 loop: CASSQVAGWNSPLHF. The DNA of the CDR3 is TGTGCCAGCAGCCAAGTGGCGGGTTGGAATTCACCCCTCCACTTT.

CDR3 in amino acids: CASSFDYQETQYF. Written as DNA, the CDR3 is TGTGCCAGCAGCTTCGACTACCAAGAGACCCAGTACTTC. The chain combines TRBV7-8 with TRBJ2-5; D is uncertain. The CDR3 spans 13 residues. With 3 bases removed from V and 0 bases from J, the gap between germline ends came to 5 bases. Germline V gene lookup returns CDR1 SGHVS and CDR2 FQNEAQ. Together with reference TRBV7-8 and TRBJ2-5, the CDR3 gives the full variable domain: GAGVSQSPRYKVAKRGQDVALRCDPISGHVSLFWYQQALGQGPEFLTYFQNEAQLDKSGLPSDRFFAERPEGSVSTLKIQRTQQEDSAVYLCASSFDYQETQYFGPGTRLLVL.

This rearrangement joins TRBV19 to TRBJ1-4, with D hard to call. V was trimmed by 6 bases and J by 0 bases, leaving 8 bases between them. CDR3 length equals 14 residues. CDR1 and CDR2 from the germline V gene are LNHDA and SQIVND (reference sequence). The CDR3 loop is CASRGLATNEKLFF. The CDR3 DNA follows: TGTGCCAGTAGGGGTCTTGCAACTAATGAAAAACTGTTTTTT.

CDR3 region: CASSVSPRDGELFF. The CDR3 coding sequence is TGTGCCAGCAGCGTTAGTCCCCGGGACGGGGAGCTGTTTTTT. The chain uses TRBV9 and TRBJ2-2; possible D gene TRBD2, 5 bases. Per germline, CDR1 SGDLS and CDR2 YYNGEE. This CDR3 has 14 residues. V dropped 2 bases and J dropped 7 bases, with 12 bases sitting between them.

Here the CDR3 reads CASSLVELAGQTQYF. DNA of the CDR3: TGTGCCAGCAGCTTAGTAGAACTAGCGGGCCAGACCCAGTACTTC. The gene calls are TRBV7-9 and TRBJ2-5; 9 positions agree with TRBD2. CDR3 length equals 15 residues. From germline, CDR1 is SEHNR and CDR2 FQNEAQ (reference sequence). After removal of 1 base from V and 6 bases from J, the junction contained 6 bases not matched to a gene.

V and J are TRBV6-5 and TRBJ2-1, with D possibly TRBD1 on 5 matching bases. CDR3 length: 14 residues. The ends were cut back, 11 bases at V and 3 bases at J, with 17 bases in the middle. Germline-derived CDR1 and CDR2 are MNHEY and SVGAGI. The DNA of the CDR3 is TGTGCCGACAGTTACTCGCCTAGCTACAATGAGCAGTTCTTC. As protein: CADSYSPSYNEQFF.

The genes are TRBV5-1 and TRBJ2-5; no reliable D call. CDR3 size: 14 residues. Trimming pared 2 bases from V and 2 bases from J, leaving 10 bases between. Germline V gene data show CDR1 as SGHRS and CDR2 as YFSETQ. Written as DNA, the CDR3 is TGCGCCAGCAGCTTAACAGTCCAGCAAGAGACCCAGTACTTC. Translating it yields CASSLTVQQETQYF. Using reference TRBV5-1 and TRBJ2-5 for the parts outside the CDR3, the full variable domain is KAGVTQTPRYLIKTRGQQVTLSCSPISGHRSVSWYQQTPGQGLQFLFEYFSETQRNKGNFPGRFSGRQFSNSRSEMNVSTLELGDSALYLCASSLTVQQETQYFGPGTRLLVL.

J is TRBJ2-3 and V is TRBV6-1, with 9 nucleotides matching TRBD1. The CDR3 is 19 residues long. The germline V gene has CDR1 MNHNS and CDR2 SASEGT. Trimming took 1 base from V and 1 from J; bases not matched to a gene: 12. The CDR3 sequence: CASSEVVTGGSLGTDTQYF. The CDR3 DNA reads TGTGCCAGCAGTGAAGTCGTGACAGGGGGTTCACTTGGCACAGATACGCAGTATTTT.

CDR3 nucleotides: TGTGCCAGCAGTCGGGTAGCGGGAGTCCCCGGGGAGCTGTTTTTT. It yields the protein CASSRVAGVPGELFF. The V gene is TRBV6-4, the J gene TRBJ2-2; TRBD2 matches 9 bases. With 5 bases clipped from V and 6 bases from J, the junction kept 7 bases outside the gene matches. This CDR3 region has 15 residues. Germline CDR1 is MRHNA and CDR2 is SNTAGT.